This is a list of T cell receptor beta chains from one sample in a study of control samples from healthy donors and cancer patients. Repertoires were generated with immunoSEQ multiplex PCR, while TCRdb's copy carries only in-frame clones and drops some. The sample yields about 160,000 clones, just over 95% seen once. Sample: blood. These receptor sequences come from a woman younger than 45 in good health. The CDR3 runs from the conserved cysteine through the conserved F or W. The D gene is left open where the match is weak. Size values are once, few and many counts, or a class for expanded clones, and some rows have none.

clone size: -; J gene: TRBJ2-1; D gene: TRBD2; CDR3 length: 14; V gene: TRBV3-1/TRBV3-2; CDR3 protein: CASSASGGYNEQFF; CDR3 DNA: TGTGCCAGCAGCGCTAGCGGGGGTTACAATGAGCAGTTCTTC
clone size: -; J gene: TRBJ1-2; D gene: TRBD1; CDR3 length: 14; V gene: TRBV15; CDR3 protein: CATSRDRTGYGYTF; CDR3 DNA: TGTGCCACCAGCAGAGATAGGACAGGTTATGGCTACACCTTC
clone size: -; J gene: TRBJ1-1; D gene: TRBD1; CDR3 length: 14; V gene: TRBV7-6; CDR3 protein: CASSFRQGHTEAFF; CDR3 DNA: TGTGCCAGCAGCTTCAGACAGGGTCACACTGAAGCTTTCTTT
clone size: few; J gene: TRBJ1-4; D gene: TRBD1; CDR3 length: 13; V gene: TRBV15; CDR3 protein: CATSNGNRGRVFF; CDR3 DNA: TGTGCCACCAGCAATGGGAACAGGGGGCGGGTGTTTTTT
clone size: -; J gene: TRBJ1-5; D gene: -; CDR3 length: 20; V gene: TRBV27; CDR3 protein: CASSPQGRWTTYYSNQPQHF; CDR3 DNA: TGTGCCAGCAGTCCCCAGGGACGGTGGACTACTTATTATAGCAATCAGCCCCAGCATTTT
clone size: -; J gene: TRBJ2-1; D gene: -; CDR3 length: 18; V gene: TRBV18; CDR3 protein: CASSPYRGKKTTTNEQFF; CDR3 DNA: TGTGCCAGCTCACCATACCGAGGGAAGAAGACGACGACCAATGAGCAGTTCTTC
clone size: -; J gene: TRBJ1-1; D gene: TRBD1; CDR3 length: 15; V gene: TRBV18; CDR3 protein: CASSPQGAEATEAFF; CDR3 DNA: TGTGCCAGCTCACCACAGGGGGCCGAGGCGACTGAAGCTTTCTTT
clone size: -; J gene: TRBJ1-4; D gene: -; CDR3 length: 13; V gene: TRBV28; CDR3 protein: CASTRGFVRKLFF; CDR3 DNA: TGTGCCAGCACCAGGGGATTCGTTAGAAAACTGTTTTTT
clone size: -; J gene: TRBJ2-7; D gene: -; CDR3 length: 15; V gene: TRBV29-1; CDR3 protein: CSVGGWTGTSYEQYF; CDR3 DNA: TGCAGCGTTGGGGGATGGACGGGTACCTCTTACGAGCAGTACTTC
clone size: -; J gene: TRBJ2-2; D gene: -; CDR3 length: 17; V gene: TRBV4-2; CDR3 protein: CASSQDSSGHNTGELFF; CDR3 DNA: TGTGCCAGCAGCCAAGATTCTTCTGGACACAACACCGGGGAGCTGTTTTTT
clone size: -; J gene: TRBJ1-3; D gene: -; CDR3 length: 14; V gene: TRBV10-2; CDR3 protein: CASSDGGTGNTIYF; CDR3 DNA: TGCGCCAGCAGTGACGGGGGAACTGGAAACACCATATATTTT
clone size: -; J gene: TRBJ2-2; D gene: TRBD2; CDR3 length: 14; V gene: TRBV11-3; CDR3 protein: CASSEAGGLGELFF; CDR3 DNA: TGTGCCAGCAGCGAAGCGGGGGGGCTCGGGGAGCTGTTTTTT
clone size: -; J gene: TRBJ1-5; D gene: -; CDR3 length: 14; V gene: TRBV19; CDR3 protein: CASSINSHNQPQHF; CDR3 DNA: TGTGCCAGTAGTATAAACAGCCACAATCAGCCCCAGCATTTT
clone size: -; J gene: TRBJ2-7; D gene: -; CDR3 length: 11; V gene: TRBV2; CDR3 protein: CASNTIYEQYF; CDR3 DNA: TGTGCCAGCAACACAATCTACGAGCAGTACTTC
clone size: -; J gene: TRBJ1-2; D gene: TRBD1; CDR3 length: 15; V gene: TRBV28; CDR3 protein: CASSFPQGAGYGYTF; CDR3 DNA: TGTGCCAGCAGTTTCCCACAGGGGGCTGGGTATGGCTACACCTTC
clone size: -; J gene: TRBJ2-5; D gene: -; CDR3 length: 10; V gene: TRBV20-1; CDR3 protein: CSARIGTQYF; CDR3 DNA: TGCAGTGCTAGGATCGGGACCCAGTACTTC
clone size: -; J gene: TRBJ2-7; D gene: -; CDR3 length: 15; V gene: TRBV7-2; CDR3 protein: CASSLVVSSSLPPVF; CDR3 DNA: TGTGCCAGCAGCTTAGTAGTATCATCTAGTCTCCCGCCTGTCTTC
clone size: once; J gene: TRBJ2-5; D gene: TRBD1; CDR3 length: 16; V gene: TRBV6-5; CDR3 protein: CASSYSRGGAEETQYF; CDR3 DNA: TGTGCCAGCAGTTACTCGAGAGGGGGCGCGGAAGAGACCCAGTACTTC
clone size: once; J gene: TRBJ2-7; D gene: -; CDR3 length: 18; V gene: TRBV6-1; CDR3 protein: CASSELVSAGLGFYEQYF; CDR3 DNA: TGTGCCAGCAGTGAACTAGTTTCGGCCGGGTTAGGATTCTACGAGCAGTACTTC
clone size: -; J gene: TRBJ2-7; D gene: TRBD2; CDR3 length: 16; V gene: TRBV5-1; CDR3 protein: CASSPGTSGTSYEQYF; CDR3 DNA: TGCGCCAGCAGCCCTGGGACTAGCGGGACATCCTACGAGCAGTACTTC
clone size: -; J gene: TRBJ1-5; D gene: -; CDR3 length: 16; V gene: TRBV18; CDR3 protein: CASSPIGTNSNQPQHF; CDR3 DNA: TGTGCCAGCTCACCAATAGGGACGAATAGCAATCAGCCCCAGCATTTT
clone size: -; J gene: TRBJ1-1; D gene: TRBD1; CDR3 length: 13; V gene: TRBV24-1; CDR3 protein: CATSRGLDTEAFF; CDR3 DNA: TGTGCCACCAGCAGGGGGCTCGACACTGAAGCTTTCTTT
clone size: -; J gene: TRBJ1-5; D gene: -; CDR3 length: 13; V gene: TRBV30; CDR3 protein: CAATSRSNQPQHF; CDR3 DNA: TGTGCTGCGACCTCACGTAGCAATCAGCCCCAGCATTTT
clone size: -; J gene: TRBJ2-1; D gene: TRBD2; CDR3 length: 16; V gene: TRBV3-1/TRBV3-2; CDR3 protein: CASSRGSGSRSNEQFF; CDR3 DNA: TGTGCCAGCAGCAGGGGCAGCGGGAGCCGAAGCAATGAGCAGTTCTTC
clone size: -; J gene: TRBJ1-6; D gene: -; CDR3 length: 13; V gene: TRBV13; CDR3 protein: CASSLGSNSPLHF; CDR3 DNA: TGTGCCAGCAGCTTAGGTAGTAATTCACCCCTCCACTTT
clone size: -; J gene: TRBJ1-2; D gene: -; CDR3 length: 16; V gene: TRBV6-5; CDR3 protein: CASSYDVGGTNYGYTF; CDR3 DNA: TGTGCCAGCAGTTACGACGTGGGAGGTACTAACTATGGCTACACCTTC
clone size: once; J gene: TRBJ2-2; D gene: TRBD1; CDR3 length: 16; V gene: TRBV5-1; CDR3 protein: CASSLADRVITGELFF; CDR3 DNA: TGCGCCAGCAGCTTGGCCGACAGGGTTATCACCGGGGAGCTGTTTTTT
clone size: -; J gene: TRBJ2-7; D gene: -; CDR3 length: 14; V gene: TRBV5-1; CDR3 protein: CASSLGGTSYEQYF; CDR3 DNA: TGCGCCAGCAGCTTGGGAGGGACCTCCTACGAGCAGTACTTC
clone size: -; J gene: TRBJ2-1; D gene: -; CDR3 length: 15; V gene: TRBV28; CDR3 protein: CASTQLGDTYNEQFF; CDR3 DNA: TGTGCCAGCACCCAATTGGGAGACACCTACAATGAGCAGTTCTTC
clone size: -; J gene: TRBJ2-3; D gene: -; CDR3 length: 15; V gene: TRBV7-2; CDR3 protein: CASSLGARDTDTQYF; CDR3 DNA: TGTGCCAGCAGCTTGGGAGCGAGGGACACAGATACGCAGTATTTT
clone size: -; J gene: TRBJ1-1; D gene: -; CDR3 length: 13; V gene: TRBV7-7; CDR3 protein: CASSWSVNTEAFF; CDR3 DNA: TGTGCTAGCAGCTGGAGTGTGAACACTGAAGCTTTCTTT